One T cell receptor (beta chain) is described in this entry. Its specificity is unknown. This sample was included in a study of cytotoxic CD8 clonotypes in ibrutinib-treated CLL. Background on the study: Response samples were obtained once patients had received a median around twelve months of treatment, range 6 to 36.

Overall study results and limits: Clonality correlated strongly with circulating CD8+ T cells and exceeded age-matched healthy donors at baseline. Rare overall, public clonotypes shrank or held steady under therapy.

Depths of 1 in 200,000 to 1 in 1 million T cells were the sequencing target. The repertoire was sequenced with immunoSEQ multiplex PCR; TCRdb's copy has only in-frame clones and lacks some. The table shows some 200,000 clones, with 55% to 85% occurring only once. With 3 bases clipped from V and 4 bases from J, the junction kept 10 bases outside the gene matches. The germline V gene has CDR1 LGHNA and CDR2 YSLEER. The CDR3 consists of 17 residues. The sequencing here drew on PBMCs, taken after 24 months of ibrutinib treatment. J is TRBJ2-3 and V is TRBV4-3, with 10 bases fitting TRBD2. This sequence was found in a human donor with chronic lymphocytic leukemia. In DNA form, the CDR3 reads TGCGCCAGCAGCCACAAGCCCAGGAGCGGGAGGGCAGATACGCAGTATTTT. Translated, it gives CASSHKPRSGRADTQYF.